Below, one T cell receptor (beta chain) is given with its context. Its target is unknown. Repertoires were generated with immunoSEQ multiplex PCR, while TCRdb's copy carries only in-frame clones and drops some. This repertoire shows 20,000 to 30,000 clones, about four fifths found once; its top ten account for about a quarter. The V gene's germline CDR1 is SGHDT and CDR2 YYEEEE. The CDR3 contains 12 residues. Trimming left V 4 bases short and J 5 bases short, with 9 bases between. These data belong to a study of OX40 agonist ivuxolimab in advanced cancers. Across the whole study: Patients got intravenous ivuxolimab at 0.01 to 10 mg/kg every 2 weeks. Of mixed ages from about 23 to 90 and averaging about 56 years, the group was roughly 83% male. Anti-PD-1, anti-PD-L1 or anti-CTLA-4 therapy given earlier was allowed, and roughly 40% had some. Overall study findings and caveats: On average, CD8+ T cells had more expanded clones than CD4+.

The chain is built from TRBV5-6 and TRBJ1-1; D not resolved. The sequence came from an adult with an advanced solid tumor such as melanoma, head and neck, liver or kidney cancer. Sequencing used CD4+ or CD8+ T cells sorted from blood, obtained in a trial of the OX40 agonist ivuxolimab. CDR3 region: CASSHPRTEAFF. DNA of the CDR3: TGTGCCAGCAGCCATCCTAGGACTGAAGCTTTCTTT.